The 18 T cell receptor beta chains given below trace back to one sample, sequenced in a study of human CD8 memory T cell subsets. Production of TCR beta libraries used UMI-labeled 5' RACE as the method. One entry per CDR3 protein, without DNA, is what TCRdb gives after re-calling the 5' RACE reads. The repertoire table contains about 11,000 distinct CDR3 sequences. The sample was CD8+ stem-like memory T cells (TSCM and TCM) sorted from PBMCs. Subset reported: stem-like memory CD8 T cells (TSTEM), CCR7+ PD-1- TIGIT-. These receptors all stem from a human donor in good health.

This sequence joins TRBV6-6 and TRBJ2-1; absent DNA, TCRdb's TRBD1 call cannot be checked. The CDR3 sequence is 15 residues long. The germline gives CDR1 MNHNY, CDR2 SVGAGI (reference sequence). The CDR3 loop reads CASSYGPGQSGEQFF.

The V and J genes are TRBV7-8 and TRBJ2-7; no DNA is available, so the TRBD1 call from TCRdb remains unchecked. Germline assignment: CDR1 SGHVS and CDR2 FQNEAQ. The CDR3 is 15 residues long. The CDR3 is CASSKESGPAYEQYF.

The rearrangement joins TRBV7-8 to TRBJ2-2; no DNA is available, so the TRBD1 call from TCRdb remains unchecked. CDR1 and CDR2 (germline): SGHVS, FQNEAQ. This CDR3 spans 17 amino acids. This chain's CDR3 is CASSLSPQGPNTGELFF.

The chain uses TRBV7-6 and TRBJ2-1; the TCRdb call, TRBD1, lacks DNA for checking. Germline V CDR1 and CDR2: SGHVS, FNYEAQ. The CDR3 is made up of 19 amino acids. CDR3: CASSLGWDRGPGSYNEQFF.

The CDR3 reads CASSETTEAFF. The V call is TRBV9, the J call TRBJ1-1. This CDR3 has 11 residues. Looked up from germline, CDR1 is SGDLS and CDR2 is YYNGEE.

The CDR3 loop is CAWDTGLGGEQYF. The chain joins TRBV30 to TRBJ2-7; TCRdb selects TRBD1, and the lack of DNA leaves this call unchecked. CDR3 length: 13 residues. From germline, CDR1 is GTSNPN and CDR2 SVGIG (reference sequence).

The rearrangement links TRBV4-1 to TRBJ1-2; TCRdb indicates TRBD1, and absent DNA this call remains unverified. CDR1 is MGHRA, CDR2 YSYEKL, per germline. The length of the CDR3 is 14 residues. CDR3 loop: CASSPRDGNYGYTF.

The chain couples TRBV12-3 or TRBV12-4 to TRBJ2-3. This CDR3 contains 11 residues. Here the CDR3 reads CASGKADTQYF.

The chain is built from TRBV7-6 and TRBJ2-5; TCRdb names TRBD1, which stays unverified in the absence of DNA. This CDR3 region has 17 residues. The germline V gene has CDR1 SGHVS and CDR2 FNYEAQ. CDR3 loop: CASSLRRSGASKETQYF.

This chain uses TRBV5-1 with TRBJ2-7; TCRdb names TRBD1, which stays unverified in the absence of DNA. CDR1 and CDR2 from the germline V gene are SGHRS and YFSETQ. The CDR3 is 15 residues long. Here the CDR3 reads CASSLATGTNYEQYF. Supplemented by reference TRBV5-1 and TRBJ2-7, the full variable domain reads KAGVTQTPRYLIKTRGQQVTLSCSPISGHRSVSWYQQTPGQGLQFLFEYFSETQRNKGNFPGRFSGRQFSNSRSEMNVSTLELGDSALYLCASSLATGTNYEQYFGPGTRLTVT.

The V and J genes are TRBV28 and TRBJ2-2; TCRdb names TRBD1, which stays unverified in the absence of DNA. This CDR3 is 16 amino acids long. Per germline, CDR1 MDHEN and CDR2 SYDVKM. CDR3 region: CASSSPGQGFGGELFF.

The gene calls are TRBV29-1 and TRBJ2-1. Looked up from germline, CDR1 is SQVTM and CDR2 is ANQGSEA. The CDR3 runs 11 residues. CDR3 sequence reads: CSVELSNEQFF.

The chain joins TRBV9 to TRBJ2-7; TCRdb names TRBD1, which stays unverified in the absence of DNA. The CDR3 sequence is 13 residues long. Per germline, CDR1 SGDLS and CDR2 YYNGEE. CDR3: CASSPRQGREQYF.

The V call is TRBV14, the J call TRBJ2-3; the D call of TRBD2 rests on TCRdb alone, since no DNA is present to check it. This CDR3 is 15 amino acids long. CDR1 and CDR2 (germline): SGHDN, FVKESK. CDR3: CASSQYPSGGDTQYF.

This clonotype is classed as large (0.1 to 1%) by frequency. V and J are TRBV10-3 and TRBJ2-3. From germline, CDR1 is ENHRY and CDR2 SYGVKD. The CDR3 sequence is 12 residues long. The CDR3 protein is CAISESLDTQYF.

The chain recombines TRBV15 with TRBJ2-1; the D call of TRBD2 rests on TCRdb alone, since no DNA is present to check it. CDR3 length equals 15 residues. Germline CDR1 reads LNHNV; CDR2 reads YYDKDF (reference sequence). The CDR3 loop is CATSLRASGSYEQFF.

The chain carries TRBV20-1 and TRBJ1-1. This CDR3 contains 14 residues. Germline values: CDR1 DFQATT, CDR2 SNEGSKA (reference sequence). CDR3 region: CSARDMEGFTEAFF.

V and J are TRBV2 and TRBJ2-1; the TCRdb D gene call, TRBD1, has no DNA to confirm it. This CDR3 has 14 amino acids. Germline loops: CDR1 SNHLY, CDR2 FYNNEI. CDR3 sequence: CASTPGGSYNEQFF.